These 8 T cell receptor beta chains share one sample of origin, sequenced in a study of cytomegalovirus exposure and HLA in healthy donors. A multiplex PCR was run with 60 Vbeta primers and 13 Jbeta primers. Only in-frame clones appear in the TCRdb table, and some are missing; sequencing was by immunoSEQ multiplex PCR. The sample lists 120,000 to 150,000 clones, approximately 82% seen once, with roughly 1.9% in the top ten. The sequenced sample was PBMCs. All receptors derive from a woman aged 40 to 55 in good health and CMV-seronegative.

The rearrangement links TRBV29-1 to TRBJ2-1; TRBD2 agrees at 9 bases. V lost 6 bases and J lost 5; bases outside the gene matches: 8. CDR1 is SQVTM and CDR2 is ANQGSEA in the germline V gene. This CDR3 spans 14 amino acids. DNA of the CDR3: TGCAGCGTAGAGGGACTAGCTTTGAACAATGAGCAGTTCTTC. Protein sequence: CSVEGLALNNEQFF.

The rearrangement uses TRBV5-4 and TRBJ1-1, with D possibly matching TRBD1 (6 bases). Germline lookup yields CDR1 SGHNT and CDR2 YYREEE (reference sequence). The CDR3 runs 15 residues. With 4 bases removed from V and 5 bases from J, the gap between germline ends came to 18 bases. The CDR3 DNA reads TGTGCCAGCAGCGCCGGACGGGGGCGGGGGACTGAAGCTTTCTTT. Translating it yields CASSAGRGRGTEAFF.

The rearrangement uses TRBV4-3 and TRBJ1-1; unclear D gene. The germline V and J ends were trimmed by 2 bases and 0 bases, with 7 bases remaining between them. Germline CDR1 and CDR2: LGHNA and YSLEER. The CDR3 extends over 14 amino acids. The CDR3 nucleotides read TGCGCCAGCAGCCAAACGGGGATGAACACTGAAGCTTTCTTT. It yields the protein CASSQTGMNTEAFF.

The chain uses TRBV6-5 and TRBJ2-7, with D unresolved. Per germline, CDR1 MNHEY and CDR2 SVGAGI. The CDR3 totals 11 residues. Trimming stripped 2 bases from V and 5 bases from J, with 4 bases between. The CDR3 region is CASSYGDEQYF. The CDR3 bases are TGTGCCAGCAGTTACGGAGACGAGCAGTACTTC.

This clone has a handful of counts. At one boundary the junction diverges from the germline segment, which might be a read error. V usage is TRBV6-5 and J usage is TRBJ2-7, with 7 bases fitting TRBD2. The CDR3 is 12 residues long. Per germline, CDR1 MNHEY and CDR2 SVGAGI. The CDR3 DNA sequence: TGTGCCAGCAGTTACAGCGGGGCCTTTTTGCACTTC. It yields the protein CASSYSGAFLHF.

The chain has TRBV27 and TRBJ1-1, with D perhaps TRBD1 (6 bases). V was pared by 1 base and J by 0 bases, with 15 bases between. The CDR3 sequence is 17 residues long. Germline V lookup: CDR1 MNHEY, CDR2 SMNVEV (reference sequence). The CDR3 nucleotides read TGTGCCAGCAGTTTATTGGGGGTAGGGGGAGTGAACACTGAAGCTTTCTTT. This sequence encodes CASSLLGVGGVNTEAFF.

The gene calls are TRBV19 and TRBJ2-7; TRBD2 might be the D (6 bases). The CDR3 consists of 13 residues. Trimming stripped 3 bases from V and 3 bases from J, with 9 bases between. CDR1 is LNHDA, CDR2 SQIVND, per germline (reference sequence). DNA for the CDR3: TGTGCCAGTAGTATCTCGGGAGACTACGAGCAGTACTTC. Protein: CASSISGDYEQYF.

The chain links TRBV6-6 to TRBJ2-1, with D unclear. Germline CDR1 MNHNY, CDR2 SVGAGI (reference sequence). V was cut by 8 bases and J by 2 bases, with 7 bases left in between. The CDR3 loop spans 12 amino acids. The CDR3 DNA reads TGTGCCAGCGGAGAAACCTACAATGAGCAGTTCTTC. Amino acid sequence: CASGETYNEQFF.